These 26 T cell receptor beta chains were sequenced from one sample in a study of cytomegalovirus exposure and HLA in healthy donors. Only in-frame clones appear in the TCRdb table, and some are missing; sequencing was by immunoSEQ multiplex PCR. The sample shows 150,000 to 200,000 clones, roughly 84% of them seen only once. Material: PBMCs. The receptors shown here come from a man between 18 and 35 years old in good health and CMV-seropositive.

The chain joins TRBV7-9 to TRBJ2-1, with TRBD2 matching 11 bases. CDR3 length equals 16 residues. The J segment lost 5 bases and the V segment lost 4 bases, leaving 7 bases of the junction unmatched. Germline V gives CDR1 SEHNR, CDR2 FQNEAQ (reference sequence). CDR3 residues: CASSYVLAGGNNEQFF. CDR3 sequence (DNA): TGTGCCAGCAGCTACGTGCTAGCGGGAGGTAACAATGAGCAGTTCTTC.

The CDR3 protein is CAISDSDLADITDTQYF. The CDR3 DNA is TGTGCCATCAGTGATTCGGACCTAGCGGATATTACAGATACGCAGTATTTT. This chain joins TRBV10-3 and TRBJ2-3; the match to TRBD2 covers 7 bases. The V gene end was trimmed by 3 bases and the J gene end by 3 bases; junction bases not matched to a gene: 12. CDR1 is ENHRY and CDR2 is SYGVKD in the germline V gene. The CDR3 spans 17 residues.

Comments on this clone: Germline and junction disagree at one end, which may indicate a read error. The CDR3 loop is CACGGGLAGGLAKNIQCF. The CDR3 region has the DNA TGTGCCTGTGGGGGGGGACTAGCGGGAGGGTTAGCCAAAAACATTCAGTGCTTC. The rearrangement uses TRBV30 and TRBJ2-4; 16 nucleotides align to TRBD2. Germline V gene sequence: CDR1 GTSNPN, CDR2 SVGIG (reference sequence). CDR3 length equals 18 residues.

The chain recombines TRBV4-3 with TRBJ2-7, with 7 bases lining up with TRBD2. The junction had 2 bases not matched to a gene; V was cut back by 0 bases and J by 6 bases. The CDR3 consists of 13 residues. CDR1 LGHNA and CDR2 YSLEER come from the germline V gene. This chain's CDR3 is CASSQDPGGEQYF. The DNA for the CDR3 is TGCGCCAGCAGCCAAGATCCGGGGGGCGAGCAGTACTTC.

The chain uses TRBV9 and TRBJ1-1; 8 nucleotides agree with TRBD1. Germline CDR1 and CDR2: SGDLS and YYNGEE. The V and J ends lost 4 bases and 4 bases, in that order; junction bases with no gene match: 18. The CDR3 is made up of 18 amino acids. CDR3 coding DNA: TGTGCCAGCAGCCAGAGGGCGGGACAGGCGTTGCGGAGCACTGAAGCTTTCTTT. This sequence encodes CASSQRAGQALRSTEAFF.

The V and J genes are TRBV6-5 and TRBJ1-4; perhaps TRBD1 as D (6 bases). V shed 6 bases and J shed 7 bases, with 12 bases lying between them. Germline V gene data show CDR1 as MNHEY and CDR2 as SVGAGI. The CDR3 extends over 13 amino acids. The CDR3 DNA follows: TGTGCCAGCAGAGCGGGGGCCTTTGAAAAACTGTTTTTT. This encodes CASRAGAFEKLFF.

This clone appeared a single time. The gene calls are TRBV7-2 and TRBJ2-7; the D is unclear. V dropped 4 bases and J dropped 6 bases, with 22 bases sitting between them. The germline V gene encodes CDR1 SGHTA and CDR2 FQGNSA. This CDR3 comprises 16 residues. DNA for the CDR3: TGTGCCAGCAGCTCGGCCACCTTGGGCGCCTACGGCGAGCAGTACTTC. Residues: CASSSATLGAYGEQYF.

In its sample, this clone was seen once. The rearrangement links TRBV7-2 to TRBJ1-3, with D uncertain. The ends were cut back, 2 bases at V and 2 bases at J, with 10 bases in the middle. Germline values: CDR1 SGHTA, CDR2 FQGNSA. This CDR3 contains 15 residues. Here the CDR3 reads CASSLSGAPGNTIYF. For the CDR3, the DNA is TGTGCCAGCAGCTTATCTGGAGCACCTGGAAACACCATATATTTT.

The chain carries TRBV6-5 and TRBJ2-7; 8 bases fit TRBD2. V trimming: 6 bases; J trimming: 6 bases; junction bases outside the gene matches: 13. The CDR3 consists of 15 residues. Per germline, CDR1 MNHEY and CDR2 SVGAGI. The CDR3 sequence is CASRSEAGVKVEQYF. DNA of the CDR3: TGTGCCAGCAGGTCGGAAGCGGGAGTGAAGGTCGAGCAGTACTTC.

This chain uses TRBV19 with TRBJ2-3; 7 nucleotides agree with TRBD2. Germline V gene lookup returns CDR1 LNHDA and CDR2 SQIVND (reference sequence). With 1 base clipped from V and 5 bases from J, the junction kept 18 bases outside the gene matches. This CDR3 contains 19 residues. CDR3 sequence: CASSIVGFAGDMAQDTQYF. In DNA, the CDR3 is TGTGCCAGTAGTATAGTTGGATTCGCGGGAGATATGGCACAAGATACGCAGTATTTT. The variable domain in full, with the rest retrieved from reference TRBV19 and TRBJ2-3, is DGGITQSPKYLFRKEGQNVTLSCEQNLNHDAMYWYRQDPGQGLRLIYYSQIVNDFQKGDIAEGYSVSREKKESFPLTVTSAQKNPTAFYLCASSIVGFAGDMAQDTQYFGPGTRLTVL.

The CDR3 sequence is CASSFRETQYF. CDR3 sequence (DNA): TGTGCCAGCAGTTTCCGGGAGACCCAGTACTTC. The chain joins TRBV28 to TRBJ2-5, with no clear D. The CDR3 contains 11 residues. Trimming left V 3 bases short and J 5 bases short, with 4 bases between. Germline V gives CDR1 MDHEN, CDR2 SYDVKM.

This clone appeared a single time. The J gene is TRBJ2-7, the V gene TRBV4-3; 7 nucleotides agree with TRBD2. Germline V gene data show CDR1 as LGHNA and CDR2 as YSLEER. This CDR3 is built from 15 residues. V gave up 0 bases and J gave up 7 bases; unmatched junction bases: 9. The chain's CDR3 is CASSQDAVRGGEQYF. The CDR3 nucleotides are TGCGCCAGCAGCCAAGATGCGGTACGCGGGGGAGAGCAGTACTTC.

The chain recombines TRBV6-4 with TRBJ2-6; D gene ambiguous. The CDR3 consists of 14 residues. V gave up 4 bases and J gave up 0 bases, with 4 bases separating them. CDR1 is MRHNA and CDR2 is SNTAGT in the germline V gene. The CDR3 DNA follows: TGTGCCAGCAGTGGAGACTCTGGGGCCAACGTCCTGACTTTC. This sequence encodes CASSGDSGANVLTF.

The rearrangement links TRBV18 to TRBJ2-2; no clear D gene. The V and J ends lost 6 bases and 4 bases respectively, with 15 bases between them. The germline gives CDR1 KGHSH, CDR2 LQKENI. This CDR3 is 15 amino acids long. The CDR3 is CASSAFERGTGELFF. In DNA, the CDR3 is TGTGCCAGCTCCGCGTTCGAGCGAGGCACCGGGGAGCTGTTTTTT. Combining the CDR3 with reference TRBV18 and TRBJ2-2 gives the whole variable domain NAGVMQNPRHLVRRRGQEARLRCSPMKGHSHVYWYRQLPEEGLKFMVYLQKENIIDESGMPKERFSAEFPKEGPSILRIQQVVRGDSAAYFCASSAFERGTGELFFGEGSRLTVL.

V gene TRBV7-8 combines with J gene TRBJ2-1; 14 positions agree with TRBD2. Germline values: CDR1 SGHVS, CDR2 FQNEAQ. The CDR3 is made up of 15 amino acids. V shed 5 bases and J 10 bases; nucleotides not matched to a gene: 7. CDR3 loop: CASSPGLAGEGEQFF. The DNA for the CDR3 is TGTGCCAGCAGCCCGGGACTAGCGGGAGAGGGGGAGCAGTTCTTC.

This clone was seen only a few times. CDR3 loop: CASSDPGTSHGYTF. The CDR3 bases are TGTGCCAGCAGTGACCCCGGGACATCTCATGGCTACACCTTC. The gene calls are TRBV25-1 and TRBJ1-2; D might be TRBD1 (6 bases). The V end was cut by 3 bases, the J end by 6 bases, with 14 bases between. Germline V CDR1 and CDR2: MGHDK, SYGVNS. CDR3 length: 14 amino acids.

As DNA, the CDR3 is TGCGCCAGCAGCTTTCTGACCGCGGCTAGCGTTTCCTACGAGCAGTACTTC. This translates into CASSFLTAASVSYEQYF. The chain has TRBV5-1 and TRBJ2-7; possibly TRBD2 for D (6 bases). From germline, CDR1 is SGHRS and CDR2 YFSETQ. The CDR3 has 17 residues. The V gene lost 2 bases and the J gene lost 1 base, with 19 bases spanning the gap.

The chain recombines TRBV9 with TRBJ1-1; D gene ambiguous. V dropped 3 bases and J dropped 1 base, with 10 bases sitting between them. CDR1 and CDR2 (germline): SGDLS, YYNGEE. This CDR3 has 14 residues. CDR3 coding DNA: TGTGCCAGCAGCGCCTTGCCAGGGAACACTGAAGCTTTCTTT. It yields the protein CASSALPGNTEAFF.

For the CDR3, the DNA is TGCGCCAGCAGCTCGGGACAGGGCACAGATACGCAGTATTTT. It specifies CASSSGQGTDTQYF. The genes are TRBV5-1 and TRBJ2-3, with 8 bases lining up with TRBD1. Trimming removed 3 bases from V and 1 base from J; junction bases left unmatched: 1. This CDR3 contains 14 residues. Per the germline V gene, CDR1 is SGHRS and CDR2 is YFSETQ. Looking up the rest from reference TRBV5-1 and TRBJ2-3 gives the full variable domain: KAGVTQTPRYLIKTRGQQVTLSCSPISGHRSVSWYQQTPGQGLQFLFEYFSETQRNKGNFPGRFSGRQFSNSRSEMNVSTLELGDSALYLCASSSGQGTDTQYFGPGTRLTVL.

This clone was seen once. The rearrangement links TRBV13 to TRBJ1-2; TRBD1 agrees at 8 bases. V was pared by 8 bases and J by 5 bases, with 10 bases of the junction left unmatched. The length of the CDR3 is 14 residues. The V gene's germline CDR1 is PRHDT and CDR2 FYEKMQ (reference sequence). CDR3 residues: CASSKDREVYGYTF. As DNA, the CDR3 is TGTGCCAGCTCCAAGGACAGGGAAGTTTATGGCTACACCTTC.

V is TRBV27 and J is TRBJ2-1; TRBD2 aligns across 11 bases. The CDR3 runs 15 residues. V shed 5 bases and J 4 bases; nucleotides not matched to a gene: 4. Germline values: CDR1 MNHEY, CDR2 SMNVEV (reference sequence). CDR3 DNA: TGTGCCAGCAGTCAGACTAGCGGGGATTACAATGAGCAGTTCTTC. This gives the protein CASSQTSGDYNEQFF.

The V and J genes are TRBV11-2 and TRBJ1-1; TRBD1 might be the D (5 bases). Trimming stripped 0 bases from V and 4 bases from J, with 9 bases between. CDR1 is SGHAT and CDR2 is FQNNGV in the germline V gene. This CDR3 contains 14 residues. CDR3 bases: TGTGCCAGCAGCTTAGAACCTGGGGCCACTGAAGCTTTCTTT. It encodes CASSLEPGATEAFF.

The chain uses TRBV2 and TRBJ2-3; 15 positions match TRBD2. With 7 bases clipped from V and 6 bases from J, the junction kept 2 bases outside the gene matches. Looked up from germline, CDR1 is SNHLY and CDR2 is FYNNEI. This CDR3 has 14 residues. CDR3 loop: CASTGTSGRDTQYF. Here the CDR3 DNA reads TGTGCCAGCACCGGGACTAGCGGGAGGGATACGCAGTATTTT.

The V and J genes are TRBV5-4 and TRBJ2-1, with TRBD2 matching 9 bases. Trimming cost V 4 bases and J 4 bases; bases outside gene matches: 12. Germline V gene sequence: CDR1 SGHNT, CDR2 YYREEE (reference sequence). The CDR3 has 17 residues. CDR3: CASSPQGVAGDYNEQFF. The CDR3 coding sequence is TGTGCCAGCAGCCCGCAGGGGGTAGCGGGAGATTACAATGAGCAGTTCTTC.

The J gene is TRBJ1-2, the V gene TRBV4-3; perhaps TRBD1 as D (6 bases). The CDR3 runs to 15 residues. V was shortened by 0 bases and J by 5 bases, with 13 bases between the two germline ends. The germline gives CDR1 LGHNA, CDR2 YSLEER. The CDR3 here is CASSQEGAGGYGYTF. In nucleotides, the CDR3 is TGCGCCAGCAGCCAAGAGGGGGCCGGGGGGTATGGCTACACCTTC.

The genes are TRBV7-9 and TRBJ2-7, with 9 bases identical to TRBD1. The V and J ends lost 5 bases and 3 bases, in that order; junction bases with no gene match: 11. Germline CDR1 is SEHNR and CDR2 is FQNEAQ (reference sequence). The CDR3 is made up of 16 amino acids. CDR3 amino acids: CASSRTRDRAIYEQYF. In DNA form, the CDR3 reads TGTGCCAGCAGCCGAACCCGGGACAGGGCCATCTACGAGCAGTACTTC.